The TCR beta chain described here comes from a study of cytomegalovirus exposure and HLA in healthy donors. General study points: CMV serostatus alone was available as immune exposure information. Per a prior analysis, the majority of TCR beta V segments were productive roughly 90% or roughly 30% of the time. TCR beta V- and J-gene trimming was later associated with a missense DCLRE1C variant.

The study sampled nominally healthy donors, though unrecorded immune exposures were likely. The CDR3 totals 13 residues. Germline CDR1 reads LGHNT; CDR2 reads FRNRAP. V was shortened by 2 bases and J by 2 bases, with 6 bases between the two germline ends. The PCR had 60 Vbeta and 13 Jbeta primers. The protocol was immunoSEQ multiplex PCR, while the TCRdb copy is restricted to in-frame clones and leaves out a portion. This specimen shows about 200,000 clones; the ten leading clones hold 0.9% to 1.4%. Remarks on this clone: The antigen is not known.

The source of this sequence is a girl aged 2 to 10 in good health and CMV-seropositive. The V gene is TRBV12-5, the J gene TRBJ1-1; D uncertain. The sequenced sample consisted of PBMCs. CDR3 amino acids: CASGLSFNTEAFF. Here the CDR3 DNA reads TGTGCTAGTGGTTTGTCCTTCAACACTGAAGCTTTCTTT.